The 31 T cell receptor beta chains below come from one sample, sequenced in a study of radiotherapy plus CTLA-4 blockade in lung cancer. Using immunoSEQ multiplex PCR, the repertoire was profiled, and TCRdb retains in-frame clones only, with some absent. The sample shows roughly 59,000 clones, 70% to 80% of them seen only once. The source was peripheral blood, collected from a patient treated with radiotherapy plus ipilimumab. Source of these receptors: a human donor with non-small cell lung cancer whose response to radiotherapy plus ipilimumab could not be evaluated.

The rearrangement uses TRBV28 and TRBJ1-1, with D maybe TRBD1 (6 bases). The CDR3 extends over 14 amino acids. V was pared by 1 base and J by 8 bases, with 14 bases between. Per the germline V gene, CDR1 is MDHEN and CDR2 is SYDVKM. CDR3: CASSLSNRAQEAFF. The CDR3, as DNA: TGTGCCAGCAGTTTATCAAACAGGGCCCAGGAAGCTTTCTTT.

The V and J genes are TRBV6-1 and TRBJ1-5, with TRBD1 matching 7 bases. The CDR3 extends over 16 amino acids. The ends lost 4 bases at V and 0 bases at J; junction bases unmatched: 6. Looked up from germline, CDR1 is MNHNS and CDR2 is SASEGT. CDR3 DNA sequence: TGTGCCAGCAGTGCTACAGGGGCCTATAGCAATCAGCCCCAGCATTTT. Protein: CASSATGAYSNQPQHF.

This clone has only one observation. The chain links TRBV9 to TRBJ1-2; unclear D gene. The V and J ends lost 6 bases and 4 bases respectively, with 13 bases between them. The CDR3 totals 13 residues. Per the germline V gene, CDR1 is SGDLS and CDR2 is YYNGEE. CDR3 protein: CASTSTEFYGYTF. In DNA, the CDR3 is TGTGCCAGCACCAGTACAGAGTTCTATGGCTACACCTTC.

The CDR3 here is CASSSTPGGGDTQYF. In DNA form, the CDR3 reads TGCGCCAGCAGCTCAACCCCAGGCGGGGGAGATACGCAGTATTTT. The rearrangement joins TRBV5-1 to TRBJ2-3, with 7 bases aligning to TRBD2. The CDR3 runs to 15 residues. Germline trimming cut 3 bases from V and 5 bases from J; bases unmatched to any gene: 9. Germline loops: CDR1 SGHRS, CDR2 YFSETQ.

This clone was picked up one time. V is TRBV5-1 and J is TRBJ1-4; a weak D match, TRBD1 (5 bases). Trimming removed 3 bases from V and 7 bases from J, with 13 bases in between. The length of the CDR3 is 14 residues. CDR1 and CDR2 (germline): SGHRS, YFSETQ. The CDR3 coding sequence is TGCGCCAGCAGCTCCAGGGAGGGCAGTGAAAAACTGTTTTTT. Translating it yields CASSSREGSEKLFF.

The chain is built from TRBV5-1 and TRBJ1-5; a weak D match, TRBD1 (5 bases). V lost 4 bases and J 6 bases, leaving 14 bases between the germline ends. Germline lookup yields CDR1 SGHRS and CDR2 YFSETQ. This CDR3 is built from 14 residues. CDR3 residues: CASSPGGGSQPQHF. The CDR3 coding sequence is TGCGCCAGCAGCCCTGGCGGGGGGTCTCAGCCCCAGCATTTT.

Here the CDR3 DNA reads TGTGCCAGCAGCTTAGCCCCGGGACAGGGGGCGGCTAACTATGGCTACACCTTC. The encoded protein is CASSLAPGQGAANYGYTF. This sequence joins TRBV7-2 and TRBJ1-2; 12 bases fit TRBD1. The CDR3 contains 18 residues. Germline V gene data show CDR1 as SGHTA and CDR2 as FQGNSA. Trimming at V came to 0 bases and at J to 0 bases, leaving 5 bases not matched to a gene.

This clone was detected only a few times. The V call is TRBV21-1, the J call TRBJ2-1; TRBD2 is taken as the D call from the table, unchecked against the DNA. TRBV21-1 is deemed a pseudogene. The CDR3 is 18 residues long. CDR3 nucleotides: TGTGCCAGCAGCAAAGAGACTAGCGGGGGCCCCCAGTGGAATGAGCAGTTCTTC. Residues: CASSKETSGGPQWNEQFF.

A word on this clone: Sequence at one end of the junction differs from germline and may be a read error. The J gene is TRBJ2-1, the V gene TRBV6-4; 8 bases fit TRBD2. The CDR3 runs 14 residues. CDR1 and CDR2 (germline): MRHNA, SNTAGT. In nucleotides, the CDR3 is TGTGCCAGCAGTGACCCAGCTAGCGGGCCCATGAGAATCTTC. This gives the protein CASSDPASGPMRIF.

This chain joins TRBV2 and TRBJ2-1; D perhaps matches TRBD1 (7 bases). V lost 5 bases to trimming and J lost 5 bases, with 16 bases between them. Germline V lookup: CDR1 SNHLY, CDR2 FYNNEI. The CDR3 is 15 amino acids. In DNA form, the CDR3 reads TGTGCCAGCAGTCAGGGGGGACTGGCCAACAATGAGCAGTTCTTC. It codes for CASSQGGLANNEQFF.

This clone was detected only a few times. The CDR3 nucleotides read TGTGCCAGCAGCTGGACTAGCGGCTACAATGAGCAGTTCTTC. Its protein product is CASSWTSGYNEQFF. J is TRBJ2-1 and V is TRBV6-6; TRBD2 aligns across 10 bases. The CDR3 spans 14 residues. The trim removed 6 bases at V and 3 bases at J, leaving 2 bases unmatched. Germline assignment: CDR1 MNHNY and CDR2 SVGAGI (reference sequence).

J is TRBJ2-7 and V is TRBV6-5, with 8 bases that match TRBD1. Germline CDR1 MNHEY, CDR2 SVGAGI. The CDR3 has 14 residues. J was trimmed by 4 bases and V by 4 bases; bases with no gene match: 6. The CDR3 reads CASSFSGTGYEQYF. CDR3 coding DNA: TGTGCCAGCAGTTTCTCCGGGACAGGATACGAGCAGTACTTC.

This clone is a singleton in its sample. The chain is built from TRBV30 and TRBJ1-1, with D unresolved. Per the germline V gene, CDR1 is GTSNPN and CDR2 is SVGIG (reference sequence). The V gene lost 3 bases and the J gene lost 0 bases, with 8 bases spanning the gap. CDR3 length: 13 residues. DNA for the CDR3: TGTGCCTGGAGGGCACAGTTGAACACTGAAGCTTTCTTT. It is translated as CAWRAQLNTEAFF. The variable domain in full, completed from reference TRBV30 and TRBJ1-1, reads SQTIHQWPATLVQPVGSPLSLECTVEGTSNPNLYWYRQAAGRGLQLLFYSVGIGQISSEVPQNLSASRPQDRQFILSSKKLLLSDSGFYLCAWRAQLNTEAFFGQGTRLTVV.

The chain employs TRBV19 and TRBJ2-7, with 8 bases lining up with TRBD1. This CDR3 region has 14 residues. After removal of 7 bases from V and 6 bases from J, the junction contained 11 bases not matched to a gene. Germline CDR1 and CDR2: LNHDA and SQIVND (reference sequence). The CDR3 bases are TGTGCCAGTACCGGACCGGGACAGGCTGCCGAGCAGTACTTC. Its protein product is CASTGPGQAAEQYF.

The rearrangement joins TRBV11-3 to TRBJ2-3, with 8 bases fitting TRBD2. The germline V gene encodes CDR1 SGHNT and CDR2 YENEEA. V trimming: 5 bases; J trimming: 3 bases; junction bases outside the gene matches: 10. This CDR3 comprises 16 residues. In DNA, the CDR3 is TGTGCCAGCAGCACTCAGCGGGAGCCGGTAACAGATACGCAGTATTTT. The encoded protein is CASSTQREPVTDTQYF.

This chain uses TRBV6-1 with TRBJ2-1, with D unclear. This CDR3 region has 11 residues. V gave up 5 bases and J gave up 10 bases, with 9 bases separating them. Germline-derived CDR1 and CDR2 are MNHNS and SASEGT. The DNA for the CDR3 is TGTGCCAGCAGTAGGTGGGCCGAGCAGTTCTTC. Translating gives CASSRWAEQFF.

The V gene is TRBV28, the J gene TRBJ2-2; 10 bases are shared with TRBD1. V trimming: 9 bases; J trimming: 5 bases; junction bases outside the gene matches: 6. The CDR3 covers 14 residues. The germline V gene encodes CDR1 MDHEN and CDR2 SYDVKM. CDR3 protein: CASRQGAGTGELFF. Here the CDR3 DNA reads TGTGCCAGTAGACAGGGGGCCGGAACCGGGGAGCTGTTTTTT.

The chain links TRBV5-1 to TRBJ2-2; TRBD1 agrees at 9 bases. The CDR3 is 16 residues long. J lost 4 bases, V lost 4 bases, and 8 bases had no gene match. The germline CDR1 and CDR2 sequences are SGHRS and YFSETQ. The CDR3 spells CASSPRTGAGTGELFF. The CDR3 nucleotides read TGCGCCAGCAGCCCCCGGACAGGGGCGGGCACCGGGGAGCTGTTTTTT.

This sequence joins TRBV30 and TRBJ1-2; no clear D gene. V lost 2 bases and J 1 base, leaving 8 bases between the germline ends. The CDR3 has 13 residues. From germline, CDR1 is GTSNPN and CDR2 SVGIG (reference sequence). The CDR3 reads CAWSKELNYGYTF. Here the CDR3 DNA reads TGTGCCTGGAGTAAAGAACTTAACTATGGCTACACCTTC.

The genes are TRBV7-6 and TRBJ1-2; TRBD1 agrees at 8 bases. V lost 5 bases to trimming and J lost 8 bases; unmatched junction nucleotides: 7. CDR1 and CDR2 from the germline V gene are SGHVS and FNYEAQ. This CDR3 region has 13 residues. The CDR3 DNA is TGTGCCAGCAGCCCGACAGGGGCGGGGGGCTACACCTTC. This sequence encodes CASSPTGAGGYTF.

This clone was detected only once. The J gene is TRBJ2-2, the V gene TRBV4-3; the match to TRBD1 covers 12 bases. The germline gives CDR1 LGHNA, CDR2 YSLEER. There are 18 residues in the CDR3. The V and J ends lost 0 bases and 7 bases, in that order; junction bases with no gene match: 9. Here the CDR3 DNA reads TGCGCCAGCAGCCAAGACCCGAGGGACAGGGGGCTCGTCGGGGAGCTGTTTTTT. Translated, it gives CASSQDPRDRGLVGELFF.

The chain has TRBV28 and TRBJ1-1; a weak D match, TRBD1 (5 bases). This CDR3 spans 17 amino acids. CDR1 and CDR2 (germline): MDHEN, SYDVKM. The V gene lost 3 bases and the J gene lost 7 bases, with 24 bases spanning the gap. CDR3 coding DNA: TGTGCCAGCAGTTTTCCCGGGCAGGGAGGGAAAAGTAGTGAAGCTTTCTTT. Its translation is CASSFPGQGGKSSEAFF.

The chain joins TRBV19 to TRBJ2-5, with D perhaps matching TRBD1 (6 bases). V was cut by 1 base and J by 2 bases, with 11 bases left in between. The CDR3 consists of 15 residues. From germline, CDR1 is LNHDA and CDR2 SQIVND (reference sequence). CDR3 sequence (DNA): TGTGCCAGTAGTATAGTCGGCAGGGGACAAGAGACCCAGTACTTC. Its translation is CASSIVGRGQETQYF.

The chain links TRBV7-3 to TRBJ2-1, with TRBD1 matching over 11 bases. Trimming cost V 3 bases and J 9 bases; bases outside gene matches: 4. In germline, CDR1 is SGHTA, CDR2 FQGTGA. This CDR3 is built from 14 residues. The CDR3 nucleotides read TGTGCCAGCAGCTTGGGGACAGGGGGGAGTGAGCAGTTCTTC. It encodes CASSLGTGGSEQFF.

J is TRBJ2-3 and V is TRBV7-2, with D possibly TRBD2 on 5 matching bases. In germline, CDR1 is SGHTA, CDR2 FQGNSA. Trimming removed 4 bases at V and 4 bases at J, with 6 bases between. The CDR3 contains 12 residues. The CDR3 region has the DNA TGTGCCAGCAGCTCGGAGGCAGATACGCAGTATTTT. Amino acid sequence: CASSSEADTQYF.

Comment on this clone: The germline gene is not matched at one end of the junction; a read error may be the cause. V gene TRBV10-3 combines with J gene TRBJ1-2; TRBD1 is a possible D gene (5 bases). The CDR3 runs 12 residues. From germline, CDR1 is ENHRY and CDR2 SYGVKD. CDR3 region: CAVSDSGYGYTF. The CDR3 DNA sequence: TGTGCCGTCAGCGACTCAGGGTATGGCTACACCTTC.

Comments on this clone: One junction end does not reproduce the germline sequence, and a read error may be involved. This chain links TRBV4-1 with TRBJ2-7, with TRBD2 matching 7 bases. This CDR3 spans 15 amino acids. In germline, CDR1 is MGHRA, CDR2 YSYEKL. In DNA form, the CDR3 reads TGTGCCAGCAGCAGCAGCGGGGCCCTTTCCTACGAGCAGTACTTC. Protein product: CASSSSGALSYEQYF.

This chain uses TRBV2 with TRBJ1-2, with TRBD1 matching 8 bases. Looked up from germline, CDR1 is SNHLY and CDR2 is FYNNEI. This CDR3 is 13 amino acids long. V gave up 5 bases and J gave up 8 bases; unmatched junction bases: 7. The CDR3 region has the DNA TGTGCCAGCAGTCGGACAGGGACGGGCGGCTACACCTTC. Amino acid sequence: CASSRTGTGGYTF.

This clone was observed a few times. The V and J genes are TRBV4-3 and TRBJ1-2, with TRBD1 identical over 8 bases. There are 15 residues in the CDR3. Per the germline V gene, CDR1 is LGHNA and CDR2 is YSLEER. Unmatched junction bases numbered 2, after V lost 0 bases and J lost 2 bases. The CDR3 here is CASSQDTGGNYGYTF. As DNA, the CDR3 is TGCGCCAGCAGCCAAGATACAGGGGGAAACTATGGCTACACCTTC.

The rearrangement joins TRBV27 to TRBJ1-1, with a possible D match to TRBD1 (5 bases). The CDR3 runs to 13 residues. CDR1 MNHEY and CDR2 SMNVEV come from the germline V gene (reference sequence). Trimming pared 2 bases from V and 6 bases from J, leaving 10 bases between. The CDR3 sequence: CASSLQGMAEAFF. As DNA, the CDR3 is TGTGCCAGCAGTTTACAGGGTATGGCTGAAGCTTTCTTT.

The CDR3 sequence is CASSLGLRYNEQFF. DNA of the CDR3: TGTGCCAGCAGCTTGGGGCTCCGTTACAATGAGCAGTTCTTC. This sequence joins TRBV5-5 and TRBJ2-1; D is undetermined. CDR3 length: 14 residues. The V and J ends lost 0 bases and 4 bases respectively, with 8 bases between them. CDR1 and CDR2 (germline): SGHKS, YYEKEE (reference sequence).